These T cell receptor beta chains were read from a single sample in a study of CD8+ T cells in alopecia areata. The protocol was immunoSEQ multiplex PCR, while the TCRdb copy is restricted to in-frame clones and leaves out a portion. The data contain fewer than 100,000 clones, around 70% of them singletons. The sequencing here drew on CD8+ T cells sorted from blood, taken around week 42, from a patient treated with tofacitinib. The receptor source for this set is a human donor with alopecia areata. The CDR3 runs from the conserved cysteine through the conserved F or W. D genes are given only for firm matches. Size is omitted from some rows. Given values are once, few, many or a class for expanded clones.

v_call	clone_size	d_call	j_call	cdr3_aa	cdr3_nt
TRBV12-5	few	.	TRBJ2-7	CASGTGRHEQYF	TGTGCTAGTGGTACAGGTCGCCACGAGCAGTACTTC
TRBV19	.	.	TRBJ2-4	CASSEAGSTKNIQYF	TGTGCCAGTAGTGAGGCGGGAAGCACGAAAAACATTCAGTACTTC
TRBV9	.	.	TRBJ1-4	CASSVEGAQGEKLFF	TGTGCCAGCAGCGTAGAAGGGGCTCAGGGTGAAAAACTGTTTTTT
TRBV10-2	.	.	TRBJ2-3	CASSVVITDTQYF	TGCGCCAGCAGTGTGGTCATCACAGATACGCAGTATTTT
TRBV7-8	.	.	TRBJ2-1	CASSLVPYNEQFF	TGTGCCAGCAGCTTAGTTCCATACAATGAGCAGTTCTTC
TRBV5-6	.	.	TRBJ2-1	CASSLWPPSSYNEQFF	TGTGCCAGCAGCTTGTGGCCACCCTCCTCGTACAATGAGCAGTTCTTC
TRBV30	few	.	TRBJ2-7	CAWVSWAAPYEQYF	TGTGCCTGGGTGAGTTGGGCAGCTCCCTACGAGCAGTACTTC
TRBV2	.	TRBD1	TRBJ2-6	CASSGTGGSGANVLTF	TGTGCCAGCAGTGGGACAGGGGGCTCTGGGGCCAACGTCCTGACTTTC
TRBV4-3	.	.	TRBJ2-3	CASSQDGIGGTDTQYF	TGCGCCAGCAGCCAAGATGGAATAGGGGGCACAGATACGCAGTATTTT
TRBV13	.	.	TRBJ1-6	CASSLGRRGNSPLHF	TGTGCCAGCAGCTTAGGCAGGAGGGGGAATTCACCCCTCCACTTT
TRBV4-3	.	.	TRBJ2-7	CASSQESGDYEQYF	TGCGCCAGCAGCCAAGAGAGTGGTGACTACGAGCAGTACTTC
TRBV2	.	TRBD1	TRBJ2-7	CATRTGPHEQYF	TGTGCCACCAGGACAGGGCCCCACGAGCAGTACTTC
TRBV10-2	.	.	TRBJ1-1	CASRWGERTEAFF	TGCGCCAGCAGGTGGGGCGAGCGGACTGAAGCTTTCTTT
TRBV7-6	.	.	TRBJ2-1	CASSLGEFPYNEQFF	TGTGCCAGCAGTCTAGGTGAATTCCCGTACAATGAGCAGTTCTTC
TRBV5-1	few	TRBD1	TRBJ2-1	CASSLAGRGYDEQFF	TGCGCCAGCAGCTTGGCTGGCAGGGGGTACGATGAGCAGTTCTTC
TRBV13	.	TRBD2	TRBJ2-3	CASGSGESTDTQYF	TGTGCCAGTGGAAGCGGGGAGAGCACAGATACGCAGTATTTT
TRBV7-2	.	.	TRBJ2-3	CASSLGLNSDTQYF	TGTGCCAGCAGCTTAGGGCTGAATTCAGATACGCAGTATTTT
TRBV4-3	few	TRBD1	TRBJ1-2	CASSPQAQGGQLYGYTF	TGCGCCAGCAGCCCACAAGCACAGGGGGGACAGCTCTATGGCTACACCTTC
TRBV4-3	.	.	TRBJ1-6	CASSQGEGRADSPLHF	TGCGCCAGCAGCCAAGGTGAAGGCCGGGCAGATTCACCCCTCCACTTT
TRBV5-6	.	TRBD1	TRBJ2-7	CASSARLGQGEGYEQYF	TGTGCCAGCAGCGCGAGGCTTGGACAGGGGGAGGGCTACGAGCAGTACTTC
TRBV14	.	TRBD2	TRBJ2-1	CASSQVRVVLAEYNEQFF	TGTGCCAGCAGCCAAGTCCGGGTCGTGCTAGCGGAATACAATGAGCAGTTCTTC
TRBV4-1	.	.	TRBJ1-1	CASSQEVQNTEAFF	TGCGCCAGCAGCCAAGAGGTCCAAAACACTGAAGCTTTCTTT
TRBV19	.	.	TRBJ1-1	CASSIRRFKGDTEAFF	TGTGCCAGTAGTATCAGACGCTTCAAAGGAGACACTGAAGCTTTCTTT
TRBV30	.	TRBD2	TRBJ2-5	CAWKSLLTSGAKYRETQYF	TGTGCCTGGAAGTCCCTACTGACTAGCGGTGCCAAGTACCGAGAGACCCAGTACTTC
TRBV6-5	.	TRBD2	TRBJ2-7	CASSAGVGEQYF	TGTGCCAGCAGTGCGGGGGTCGGCGAGCAGTACTTC
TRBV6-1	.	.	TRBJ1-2	CASSPDRTWEGYTF	TGTGCCAGCAGTCCGGACAGAACCTGGGAAGGCTACACCTTC
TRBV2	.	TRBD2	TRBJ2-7	CASGRGGTYEQYF	TGTGCCAGCGGGCGGGGGGGAACCTACGAGCAGTACTTC
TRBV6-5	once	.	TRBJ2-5	CASSRTSQETQYF	TGTGCCAGCAGTAGGACATCCCAAGAGACCCAGTACTTC
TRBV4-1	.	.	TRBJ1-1	CASSQGGTTEAFF	TGCGCCAGCAGCCAAGGAGGGACCACTGAAGCTTTCTTT
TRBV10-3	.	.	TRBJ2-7	CATVPGSSYEQYF	TGTGCCACCGTTCCGGGTTCCTCCTACGAGCAGTACTTC
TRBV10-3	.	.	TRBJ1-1	CAISADRNTEAFF	TGTGCCATCAGTGCGGATAGGAACACTGAAGCTTTCTTT
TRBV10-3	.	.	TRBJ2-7	CAIRGEATPSREQYF	TGTGCCATCCGCGGGGAGGCGACCCCCTCTCGGGAGCAGTACTTC
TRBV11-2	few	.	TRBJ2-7	CASSNRAVANEQYF	TGTGCCAGCAGCAACCGAGCGGTTGCTAACGAGCAGTACTTC
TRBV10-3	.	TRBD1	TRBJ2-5	CAISSGQGETQYF	TGTGCCATCAGTTCGGGACAGGGTGAGACCCAGTACTTC
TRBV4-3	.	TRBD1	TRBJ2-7	CASSQDQGTEIYEQYF	TGCGCCAGCAGCCAAGATCAAGGGACAGAAATTTACGAGCAGTACTTC
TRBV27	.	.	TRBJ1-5	CASSLYSGGVNQPQHF	TGTGCCAGCAGTTTATACTCCGGAGGGGTCAATCAGCCCCAGCATTTT
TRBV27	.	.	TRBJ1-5	CASSLQGINNQPQHF	TGTGCCAGCAGTCTACAGGGAATTAACAATCAGCCCCAGCATTTT
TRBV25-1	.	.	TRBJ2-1	CASGQGLSSYNEQFF	TGTGCCAGCGGACAGGGACTAAGCTCCTACAATGAGCAGTTCTTC
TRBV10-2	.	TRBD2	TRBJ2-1	CASNPSGPYNEQFF	TGCGCCAGCAACCCTAGCGGACCCTACAATGAGCAGTTCTTC
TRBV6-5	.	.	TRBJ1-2	CASSYLRGGYTF	TGTGCCAGCAGTTATCTCAGGGGAGGCTACACCTTC
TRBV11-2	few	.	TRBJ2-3	CASSLESGGTDTQYF	TGTGCCAGCAGCTTAGAGTCAGGGGGCACAGATACGCAGTATTTT
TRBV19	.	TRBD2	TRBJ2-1	CASASGGLDEQFF	TGTGCCAGTGCTAGCGGGGGGCTGGATGAGCAGTTCTTC
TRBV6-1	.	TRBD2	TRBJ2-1	CASSEAPSGGDNEQFF	TGTGCCAGCAGTGAAGCTCCCAGCGGGGGGGACAATGAGCAGTTCTTC
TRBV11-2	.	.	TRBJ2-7	CASSGGTAGSYEQYF	TGTGCCAGCAGCGGCGGGACGGCCGGCTCCTACGAGCAGTACTTC
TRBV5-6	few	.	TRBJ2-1	CASSPGTFSYNEQFF	TGTGCCAGCAGCCCGGGGACTTTCTCCTACAATGAGCAGTTCTTC
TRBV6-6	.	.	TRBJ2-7	CASSPVGGYEQYF	TGTGCCAGCAGCCCTGTAGGGGGATACGAGCAGTACTTC
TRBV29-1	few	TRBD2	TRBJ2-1	CSVELAGGTYNEQFF	TGCAGCGTGGAACTAGCGGGGGGGACCTACAATGAGCAGTTCTTC
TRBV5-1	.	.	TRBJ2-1	CASSSGQGGAGEQFF	TGCGCCAGCAGCTCTGGACAGGGAGGGGCCGGGGAGCAGTTCTTC
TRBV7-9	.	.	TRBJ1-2	CASSPYSDQTRNYGYTF	TGTGCCAGCAGCCCCTACAGCGACCAGACCCGTAACTATGGCTACACCTTC